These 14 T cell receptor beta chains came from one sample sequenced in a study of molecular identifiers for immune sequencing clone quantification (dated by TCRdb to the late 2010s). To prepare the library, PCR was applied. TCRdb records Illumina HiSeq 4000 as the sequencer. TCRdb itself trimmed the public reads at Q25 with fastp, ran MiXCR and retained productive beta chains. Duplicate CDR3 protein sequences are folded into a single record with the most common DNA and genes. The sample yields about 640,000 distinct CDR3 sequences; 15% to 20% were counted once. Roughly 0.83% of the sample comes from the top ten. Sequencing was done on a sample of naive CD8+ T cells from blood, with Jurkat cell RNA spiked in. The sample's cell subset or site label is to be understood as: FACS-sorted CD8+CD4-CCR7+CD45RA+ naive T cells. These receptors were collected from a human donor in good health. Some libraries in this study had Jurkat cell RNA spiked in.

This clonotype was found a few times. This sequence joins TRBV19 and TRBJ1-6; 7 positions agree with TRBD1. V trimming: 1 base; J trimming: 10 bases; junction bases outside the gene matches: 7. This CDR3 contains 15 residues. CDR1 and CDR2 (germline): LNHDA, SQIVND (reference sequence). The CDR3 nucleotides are TGTGCCAGTAGTATAGGACAGGGTGGCTTCTCACCCCTCCACTTT. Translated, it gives CASSIGQGGFSPLHF.

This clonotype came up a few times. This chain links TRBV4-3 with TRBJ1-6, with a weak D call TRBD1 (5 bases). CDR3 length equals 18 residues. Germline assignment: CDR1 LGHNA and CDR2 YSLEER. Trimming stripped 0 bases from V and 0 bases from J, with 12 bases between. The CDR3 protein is CASSQDWGLVSYNSPLHF. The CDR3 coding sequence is TGCGCCAGCAGCCAAGATTGGGGGTTGGTCTCCTATAATTCACCCCTCCACTTT.

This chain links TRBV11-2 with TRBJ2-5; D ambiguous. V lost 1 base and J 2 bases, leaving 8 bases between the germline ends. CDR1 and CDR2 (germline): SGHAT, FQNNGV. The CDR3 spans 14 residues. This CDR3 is CASSLGVRQETQYF. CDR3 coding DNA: TGTGCCAGCAGCTTAGGGGTACGACAAGAGACCCAGTACTTC.

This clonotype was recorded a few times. The CDR3 DNA is TGTGCCAGCAGCACACCTTCGGCGGGGGCCTCGGATGAGCAGTTCTTC. Its protein product is CASSTPSAGASDEQFF. V usage is TRBV7-2 and J usage is TRBJ2-1; TRBD2 is a possible D gene (7 bases). V was cut by 5 bases and J by 8 bases, with 22 bases left in between. There are 16 residues in the CDR3. Germline CDR1 and CDR2: SGHTA and FQGNSA.

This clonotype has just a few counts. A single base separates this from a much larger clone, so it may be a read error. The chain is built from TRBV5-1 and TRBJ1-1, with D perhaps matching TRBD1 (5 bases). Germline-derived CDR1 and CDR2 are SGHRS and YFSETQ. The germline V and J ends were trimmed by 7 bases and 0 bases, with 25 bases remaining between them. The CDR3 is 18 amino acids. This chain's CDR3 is CASATWPGRGGMNTEAFF. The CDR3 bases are TGCGCCAGCGCAACCTGGCCGGGACGGGGAGGAATGAACACTGAAGCTTTCTTT.

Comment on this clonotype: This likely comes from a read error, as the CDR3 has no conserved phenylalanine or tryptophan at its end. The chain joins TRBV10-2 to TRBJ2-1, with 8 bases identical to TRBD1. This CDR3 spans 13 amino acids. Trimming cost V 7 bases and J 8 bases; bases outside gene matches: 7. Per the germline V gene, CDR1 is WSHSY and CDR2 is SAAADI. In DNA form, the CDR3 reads TGCGCCAGCATCCGGACAGGGAACGATGAGCAGTTCTCC. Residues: CASIRTGNDEQFS.

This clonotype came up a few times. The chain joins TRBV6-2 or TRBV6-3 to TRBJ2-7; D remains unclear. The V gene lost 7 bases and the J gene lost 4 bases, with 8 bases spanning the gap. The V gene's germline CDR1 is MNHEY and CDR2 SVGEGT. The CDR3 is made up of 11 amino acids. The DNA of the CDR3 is TGTGCCAGCACCAACCTTTACGAGCAGTACTTC. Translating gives CASTNLYEQYF.

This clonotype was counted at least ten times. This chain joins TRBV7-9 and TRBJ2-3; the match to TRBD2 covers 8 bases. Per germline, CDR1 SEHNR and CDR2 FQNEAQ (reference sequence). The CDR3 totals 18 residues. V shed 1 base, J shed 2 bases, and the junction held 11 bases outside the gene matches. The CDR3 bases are TGTGCCAGCAGCTTAGGTGTTTCTAGCGGGCACCTCACAGATACGCAGTATTTT. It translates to CASSLGVSSGHLTDTQYF.

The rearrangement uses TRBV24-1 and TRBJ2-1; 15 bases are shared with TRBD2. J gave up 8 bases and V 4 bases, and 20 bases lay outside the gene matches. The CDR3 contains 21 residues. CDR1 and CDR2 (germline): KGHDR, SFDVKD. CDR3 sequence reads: CATSDQGLAGGPREEPDEQFF. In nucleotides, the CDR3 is TGTGCCACCAGTGACCAAGGACTAGCGGGAGGGCCGAGGGAGGAGCCCGATGAGCAGTTCTTC.

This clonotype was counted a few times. This CDR3 reads CSAPLGQGYEKLFF. CDR3 nucleotides: TGCAGTGCCCCCCTCGGACAGGGATACGAAAAACTGTTTTTT. The chain joins TRBV20-1 to TRBJ1-4, with TRBD1 matching 8 bases. This CDR3 comprises 14 residues. V was clipped by 6 bases and J by 8 bases; unmatched bases: 11. The germline gives CDR1 DFQATT, CDR2 SNEGSKA (reference sequence).

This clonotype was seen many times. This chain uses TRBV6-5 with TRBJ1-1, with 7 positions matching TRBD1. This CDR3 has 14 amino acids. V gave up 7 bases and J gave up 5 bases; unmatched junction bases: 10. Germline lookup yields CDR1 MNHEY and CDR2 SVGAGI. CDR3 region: CASTFQTGQTEAFF. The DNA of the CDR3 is TGTGCCAGCACTTTCCAGACAGGGCAGACTGAAGCTTTCTTT.

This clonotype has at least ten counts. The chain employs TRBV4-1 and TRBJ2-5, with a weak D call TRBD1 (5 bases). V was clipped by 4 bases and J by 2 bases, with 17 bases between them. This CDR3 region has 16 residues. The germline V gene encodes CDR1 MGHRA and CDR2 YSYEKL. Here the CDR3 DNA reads TGCGCCAGCAGCCCAAGATGGGGAAGGGGACAAGAGACCCAGTACTTC. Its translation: CASSPRWGRGQETQYF.

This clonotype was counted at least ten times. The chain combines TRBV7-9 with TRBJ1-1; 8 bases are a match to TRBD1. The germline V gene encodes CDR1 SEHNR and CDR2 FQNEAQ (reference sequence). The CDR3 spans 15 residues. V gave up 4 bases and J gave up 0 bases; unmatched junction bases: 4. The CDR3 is CASSWDRFMNTEAFF. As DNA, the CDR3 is TGTGCCAGCAGCTGGGACAGGTTTATGAACACTGAAGCTTTCTTT.

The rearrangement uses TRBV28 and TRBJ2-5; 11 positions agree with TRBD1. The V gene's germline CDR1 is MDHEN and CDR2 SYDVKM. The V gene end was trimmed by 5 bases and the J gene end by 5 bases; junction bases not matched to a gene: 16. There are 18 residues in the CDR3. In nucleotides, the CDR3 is TGTGCCAGCAGTGGACAGGGGGCCTCAGGGGCTTCTGAGGAGACCCAGTACTTC. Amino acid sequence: CASSGQGASGASEETQYF.